These 26 T cell receptor beta chains originate from one sample sequenced in a study of shared clonotypes between healthy human individuals. CD45RO-negative, CCR7-selected cells formed the naive CD8 fraction, which excluded terminally differentiated effector memory CD45RA+ cells. The repertoire was sequenced with immunoSEQ multiplex PCR; TCRdb's copy has only in-frame clones and lacks some. Here the sample spans about 1.9 million clones, 93% being singletons. The sequenced sample consisted of naive CD8+ T cells from PBMCs. Receptor source: a man between 18 and 29 years old in good health. Some clones in this sample may be carry-over from other donors' samples.

The V and J genes are TRBV7-9 and TRBJ2-5; D might be TRBD2 (5 bases). Between the trimmed V and J ends, which lost 4 bases and 7 bases, there was a span of 10 bases. Per germline, CDR1 SEHNR and CDR2 FQNEAQ (reference sequence). This CDR3 has 12 amino acids. The CDR3 sequence is CASSSSEGTQYF. The CDR3 nucleotides are TGTGCCAGCAGCTCCTCCGAGGGGACCCAGTACTTC. Full variable domain (outside the CDR3, taken from reference TRBV7-9 and TRBJ2-5): DTGVSQNPRHKITKRGQNVTFRCDPISEHNRLYWYRQTLGQGPEFLTYFQNEAQLEKSRLLSDRFSAERPKGSFSTLEIQRTEQGDSAMYLCASSSSEGTQYFGPGTRLLVL.

The CDR3 is CASRFLTLKESSGAGYTF. The CDR3 DNA reads as TGTGCCAGCCGATTCTTGACATTAAAAGAATCTTCGGGCGCTGGCTACACCTTC. V gene TRBV27 combines with J gene TRBJ1-2, with D hard to call. Germline V gene sequence: CDR1 MNHEY, CDR2 SMNVEV (reference sequence). This CDR3 has 18 residues. The V end was cut by 8 bases, the J end by 7 bases, with 32 bases between.

The chain recombines TRBV28 with TRBJ1-2; D unclear. The V end was cut by 6 bases, the J end by 2 bases, with 19 bases between. Germline V gene lookup returns CDR1 MDHEN and CDR2 SYDVKM. This CDR3 has 16 residues. The CDR3: CASSTIALLYNYGYTF. CDR3 nucleotides: TGTGCCAGCAGCACCATCGCCCTATTGTACAACTATGGCTACACCTTC.

The chain recombines TRBV7-9 with TRBJ1-1, with D maybe TRBD1 (5 bases). Per germline, CDR1 SEHNR and CDR2 FQNEAQ (reference sequence). CDR3 length: 15 amino acids. V dropped 3 bases and J dropped 0 bases, with 11 bases sitting between them. This chain's CDR3 is CASSLPPGLNTEAFF. DNA for the CDR3: TGTGCCAGCAGCTTGCCGCCAGGGTTGAACACTGAAGCTTTCTTT.

Turning to this clone: The identical CDR3 is also encoded by other nucleotide sequences in the sample. The chain combines TRBV27 with TRBJ2-2; D is unclear. V gave up 6 bases and J gave up 1 base, with 9 bases separating them. This CDR3 is built from 14 residues. CDR1 MNHEY and CDR2 SMNVEV come from the germline V gene (reference sequence). For the CDR3, the DNA is TGTGCCAGCAGCCAAGACTGGAACACCGGGGAGCTGTTTTTT. Protein: CASSQDWNTGELFF.

About this clone: The identical CDR3 is also encoded by other nucleotide sequences in the sample. V usage is TRBV7-9 and J usage is TRBJ2-1, with 7 bases fitting TRBD2. Unmatched junction bases numbered 5, after V lost 6 bases and J lost 0 bases. In germline, CDR1 is SEHNR, CDR2 FQNEAQ (reference sequence). The CDR3 spans 15 residues. CDR3 nucleotides: TGTGCCAGCAGTTCGGGCGGGAGCTCCTACAATGAGCAGTTCTTC. Residues: CASSSGGSSYNEQFF.

In its sample, this clone was seen once. The genes are TRBV28 and TRBJ1-5, with 10 bases lining up with TRBD1. The germline gives CDR1 MDHEN, CDR2 SYDVKM. V lost 3 bases and J lost 1; bases outside the gene matches: 3. The CDR3 totals 16 residues. The CDR3 spells CASSLGQGLSNQPQHF. The CDR3 DNA is TGTGCCAGCAGTTTGGGACAGGGGCTAAGCAATCAGCCCCAGCATTTT.

The V gene is TRBV28, the J gene TRBJ1-1; D is unresolved. This CDR3 is 15 amino acids long. V shed 5 bases and J shed 1 base, with 14 bases lying between them. Germline V CDR1 and CDR2: MDHEN, SYDVKM. The CDR3 sequence is CASSPARYQNTEAFF. CDR3 DNA sequence: TGTGCCAGCAGTCCCGCCAGATATCAGAACACTGAAGCTTTCTTT.

The rearrangement links TRBV29-1 to TRBJ2-7; TRBD1 agrees at 8 bases. V shed 5 bases and J 5 bases; nucleotides not matched to a gene: 5. The CDR3 length is 12 residues. Germline lookup yields CDR1 SQVTM and CDR2 ANQGSEA. Here the CDR3 reads CSVTGGTNEQYF. The CDR3 region has the DNA TGCAGCGTTACAGGGGGAACGAACGAGCAGTACTTC.

The chain links TRBV10-1 to TRBJ2-1; 11 bases map to TRBD2. Trimming at V came to 2 bases and at J to 4 bases, leaving 7 bases not matched to a gene. The CDR3 is made up of 17 amino acids. Germline CDR1 is WNHNN and CDR2 is SYGVQD (reference sequence). The CDR3 DNA reads as TGCGCCAGCAGTGAGAGGCTAGCGGGAGGCCCGTACAATGAGCAGTTCTTC. Translated: CASSERLAGGPYNEQFF.

The chain is built from TRBV7-6 and TRBJ2-1; D is ambiguous. The germline V gene encodes CDR1 SGHVS and CDR2 FNYEAQ. There are 14 residues in the CDR3. The V gene lost 4 bases and the J gene lost 5 bases, with 12 bases spanning the gap. Written as DNA, the CDR3 is TGTGCCAGCAGCTCCCTATTATTGAACAATGAGCAGTTCTTC. Translated: CASSSLLLNNEQFF.

On this clone itself: The same CDR3 can be traced to other DNA sequences in this sample. The rearrangement links TRBV27 to TRBJ2-7; D uncertain. Germline CDR1 MNHEY, CDR2 SMNVEV (reference sequence). The V and J ends lost 1 base and 3 bases respectively, with 4 bases between them. The CDR3 is 12 amino acids. For the CDR3, the DNA is TGTGCCAGCAGTTTATATGGCTACGAGCAGTACTTC. Its protein product is CASSLYGYEQYF.

This rearrangement joins TRBV27 to TRBJ1-1, with 7 bases that match TRBD1. The length of the CDR3 is 13 residues. Per germline, CDR1 MNHEY and CDR2 SMNVEV (reference sequence). V lost 2 bases and J lost 10; bases outside the gene matches: 7. CDR3 in DNA: TGTGCCAGCAGTTTAAGAACAGGGGCCGCAGCTTTCTTT. Translating it yields CASSLRTGAAAFF.

The gene calls are TRBV6-5 and TRBJ2-7, with D possibly being TRBD1 (6 bases). CDR1 and CDR2 (germline): MNHEY, SVGAGI. CDR3 length equals 16 residues. V lost 2 bases, J lost 3 bases, and 17 bases lay in between. Here the CDR3 DNA reads TGTGCCAGCAGTTACCTTGATCAGGGGCGAATCTACGAGCAGTACTTC. This gives the protein CASSYLDQGRIYEQYF.

The chain recombines TRBV6-1 with TRBJ1-2; possible D gene TRBD1, 6 bases. The CDR3 is 16 amino acids. The germline V gene encodes CDR1 MNHNS and CDR2 SASEGT. Trimming took off 2 bases at V and 6 bases at J, with 19 bases between the two ends. CDR3 sequence reads: CASSEKVTGPRDGYTF. CDR3 sequence (DNA): TGTGCCAGCAGTGAAAAGGTTACAGGGCCGAGGGATGGCTACACCTTC.

The chain carries TRBV6-5 and TRBJ2-7; 7 bases match TRBD2. Germline CDR1 is MNHEY and CDR2 is SVGAGI. Trimming cost V 5 bases and J 5 bases; bases outside gene matches: 6. The CDR3 is 13 residues long. The CDR3 is CASSRGRGDEQYF. Here the CDR3 DNA reads TGTGCCAGCAGTCGGGGGAGGGGAGACGAGCAGTACTTC.

This chain uses TRBV10-3 with TRBJ2-5; 9 nucleotides match TRBD2. Losses at the gene ends were 3 bases for V and 4 bases for J; bases not matched to a gene: 9. Per germline, CDR1 ENHRY and CDR2 SYGVKD. CDR3 length equals 16 residues. CDR3 nucleotides: TGTGCCATCAGTGACTCGGCGGGAGGGCCAGGAGAGACCCAGTACTTC. It is translated as CAISDSAGGPGETQYF.

The V gene is TRBV30, the J gene TRBJ1-1; D is uncertain. CDR1 is GTSNPN and CDR2 is SVGIG in the germline V gene (reference sequence). The CDR3 runs to 18 residues. V gave up 4 bases and J gave up 1 base, with 25 bases separating them. The CDR3 coding sequence is TGTGCCTGGACCGATTACGCGTCCCGGACTGCCCCGAACACTGAAGCTTTCTTT. Translating gives CAWTDYASRTAPNTEAFF.

CDR3 nucleotide sequence: TGTGCCAGCAGCTTCGACAGCAATCAGCCCCAGCATTTT. Its protein product is CASSFDSNQPQHF. The chain carries TRBV7-6 and TRBJ1-5, with unresolved D. CDR3 length equals 13 residues. Germline CDR1 SGHVS, CDR2 FNYEAQ. Trimming pared 3 bases from V and 1 base from J, leaving 4 bases between.

This clone is a singleton in its sample. V usage is TRBV19 and J usage is TRBJ1-5, with 7 nucleotides matching TRBD1. V dropped 4 bases and J dropped 0; count of bases not matched to a gene: 12. The CDR3 is 18 amino acids. CDR1 and CDR2 from the germline V gene are LNHDA and SQIVND (reference sequence). Here the CDR3 reads CASSTTQGVAYSNQPQHF. The CDR3 DNA sequence: TGTGCCAGTAGTACTACTCAGGGGGTCGCTTATAGCAATCAGCCCCAGCATTTT. Based on the CDR3 plus reference TRBV19 and TRBJ1-5, the full variable domain is DGGITQSPKYLFRKEGQNVTLSCEQNLNHDAMYWYRQDPGQGLRLIYYSQIVNDFQKGDIAEGYSVSREKKESFPLTVTSAQKNPTAFYLCASSTTQGVAYSNQPQHFGDGTRLSIL.

The J gene is TRBJ1-2, the V gene TRBV10-2, with D maybe TRBD1 (5 bases). Trimming left V 6 bases short and J 7 bases short, with 27 bases between. Germline V gene sequence: CDR1 WSHSY, CDR2 SAAADI. The length of the CDR3 is 17 residues. In nucleotides, the CDR3 is TGCGCCAGCAGACCTAGAACAGGTGAACCGGAGCTATCTGGCTACACCTTC. Protein: CASRPRTGEPELSGYTF.

This chain uses TRBV27 with TRBJ2-2; D might be TRBD1 (5 bases). This CDR3 contains 13 residues. Germline-derived CDR1 and CDR2 are MNHEY and SMNVEV (reference sequence). The ends were cut back, 5 bases at V and 7 bases at J, with 11 bases in the middle. CDR3 residues: CASSLQGYGELFF. CDR3 DNA sequence: TGTGCCAGCAGTCTCCAGGGTTACGGGGAGCTGTTTTTT.

The chain is built from TRBV29-1 and TRBJ1-2; maybe TRBD1 (6 bases). This CDR3 region has 12 residues. Germline values: CDR1 SQVTM, CDR2 ANQGSEA. With 2 bases removed from V and 12 bases from J, the gap between germline ends came to 16 bases. CDR3 DNA sequence: TGCAGCGTTGAATGGGTTCGAGGGGGAGACACCTTC. This sequence encodes CSVEWVRGGDTF.

The chain carries TRBV19 and TRBJ2-2; D is uncertain. The germline CDR1 and CDR2 sequences are LNHDA and SQIVND (reference sequence). Deletions cut 7 bases from V and 0 bases from J, with 6 bases between. The CDR3 contains 13 residues. The CDR3 coding sequence is TGTGCCAGTATCCAACCGAACACCGGGGAGCTGTTTTTT. Protein sequence: CASIQPNTGELFF.

On this clone itself: This sample includes further DNA sequences coding for the same CDR3. V and J are TRBV28 and TRBJ1-2, with a weak D call TRBD1 (5 bases). V was trimmed by 5 bases and J by 5 bases, leaving 12 bases between them. The CDR3 loop spans 13 amino acids. From germline, CDR1 is MDHEN and CDR2 SYDVKM. The CDR3 DNA reads TGTGCCAGCAGTCCGGGGGGGGTTTATGGCTACACCTTC. Translated, it gives CASSPGGVYGYTF.

The chain recombines TRBV7-8 with TRBJ2-7, with TRBD1 matching 12 bases. V dropped 6 bases and J dropped 5; count of bases not matched to a gene: 11. The CDR3 is 16 amino acids. The germline CDR1 and CDR2 sequences are SGHVS and FQNEAQ. In nucleotides, the CDR3 is TGTGCCAGCAGTCCAGCCGGGACAGGGGGCCAGCACGAGCAGTACTTC. Its translation: CASSPAGTGGQHEQYF.